One and the same sample provided the 2 T cell receptor beta chains below, sequenced in a study of T cells in Graves' hyperthyroidism and ophthalmopathy. Amplification targeted TCR beta CDR3 regions from RNA transcripts. HTBI primers were used for first-round RT-PCR of the TCR CDR3. From the multiplex PCR reads, TCRdb called clonotypes with MiXCR, one entry per CDR3 protein. This sample has about 210,000 distinct CDR3 sequences; approximately 17% occur once, and the top ten carry approximately 46%. Material: blood. The source is a man in his fifties or sixties with Graves' hyperthyroidism.

A note on this clonotype: This could be a read error, since a much larger clone is one nucleotide away. The V call is TRBV7-2, the J call TRBJ2-1; D is unresolved. The last part of the DNA fits TRBJ2-7 better; the J call may be wrong. CDR3 length: 15 residues. Germline V gene lookup returns CDR1 SGHTA and CDR2 FQGNSA. This CDR3 is CASSLVSDSYNEQYF. The CDR3 DNA sequence: TGTGCCAGCAGCTTAGTATCGGATTCCTACAATGAGCAGTACTTC.

Ten or more counts support this clonotype. The rearrangement links TRBV28 to TRBJ2-7; D is possibly TRBD1 (6 bases). Germline V gives CDR1 MDHEN, CDR2 SYDVKM. The CDR3 covers 15 residues. Trimming left V 4 bases short and J 3 bases short, with 16 bases between. CDR3 bases: TGTGCCAGCAGTTCCTCCGACAGGCTAATCTACGAGCAGTACTTC. Protein: CASSSSDRLIYEQYF. The full variable domain, rest sourced from reference TRBV28 and TRBJ2-7, is DVKVTQSSRYLVKRTGEKVFLECVQDMDHENMFWYRQDPGLGLRLIYFSYDVKMKEKGDIPEGYSVSREKKERFSLILESASTNQTSMYLCASSSSDRLIYEQYFGPGTRLTVT.